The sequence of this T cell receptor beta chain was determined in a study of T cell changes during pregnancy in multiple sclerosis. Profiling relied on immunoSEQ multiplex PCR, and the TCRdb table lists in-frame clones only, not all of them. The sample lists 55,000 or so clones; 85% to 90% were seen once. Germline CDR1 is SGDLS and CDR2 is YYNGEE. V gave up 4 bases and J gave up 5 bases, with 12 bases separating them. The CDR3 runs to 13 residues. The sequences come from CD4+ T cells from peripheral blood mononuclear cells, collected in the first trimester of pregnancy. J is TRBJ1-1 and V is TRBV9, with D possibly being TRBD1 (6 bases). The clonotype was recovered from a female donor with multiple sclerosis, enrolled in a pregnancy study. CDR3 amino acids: CASSPHQGTEAFF. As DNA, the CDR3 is TGTGCCAGCAGCCCACATCAGGGGACTGAAGCTTTCTTT.